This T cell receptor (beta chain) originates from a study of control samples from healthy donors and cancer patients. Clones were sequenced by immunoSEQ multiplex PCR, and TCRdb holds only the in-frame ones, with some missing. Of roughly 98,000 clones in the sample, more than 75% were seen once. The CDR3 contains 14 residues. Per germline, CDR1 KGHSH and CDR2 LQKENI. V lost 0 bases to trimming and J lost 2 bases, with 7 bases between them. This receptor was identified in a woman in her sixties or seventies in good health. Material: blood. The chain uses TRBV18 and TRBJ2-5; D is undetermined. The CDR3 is CASSPPWQQETQYF. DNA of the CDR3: TGTGCCAGCTCACCACCGTGGCAGCAAGAGACCCAGTACTTC.